This T cell receptor (beta chain) was identified in a study of blood T cells in healthy people across ages (dated by TCRdb to the mid-2010s). Context from the whole study: In model experiments, roughly one uniquely barcoded TCR beta cDNA molecule per two T cells was captured by template switching. The study measured age-related changes in TCR beta repertoire diversity using deep sequencing normalized with unique cDNA molecular identifiers. The donors were divided into four age groups: young (average 16 years), middle-aged (approximately 41), aged (approximately 59) and long-lived (82). To avoid experimental bias, donors of different ages were randomly spread across the sequencing lanes. For two donors (one aged 18 to 30 and one aged 80 or older), the study analyzed two additional independent replicas of 1 million unique cDNA reads from the same blood draw. Broad study findings and their caveats: The long-lived group showed more naive CD4+ T cells, fewer expanded clones and increased TCR diversity than the aged group, suggesting age selection. There was a strong correlation between observed TCR beta diversity and the percentage of naive T cells measured by flow cytometry. Observed TCR beta diversity per million T cells fell roughly linearly with age, and a significant reduction was already apparent by age roughly 40. Since profiling was done on bulk unsorted PBMCs, naive and antigen-experienced compartments could not be conclusively compared. Total diversity estimates from one million sequenced T cells were considered lower bounds and underestimates. The CMV infection status of donors was not known, potentially confounding age-related changes in expanded clonotypes.

V has 0 bases trimmed and J has 7 bases trimmed; junction bases matching no gene number 13. Reading the germline V gene gives CDR1 SGHRS and CDR2 YFSETQ. The CDR3 starts with the cysteine, ends with the phenylalanine, and has 17 residues. Here the CDR3 DNA is all that survives: 51 bases in frame from base 1. Notes on this clonotype: Its specific antigen is unknown. The sample holds no much larger clone one base away, and base qualities are not on file.

The library was generated by 5' RACE. The second PCR ran for about 6 to 12 cycles and used a J-beta primer mix along with a sample-barcoded 5' primer. Each TCR beta cDNA molecule received a unique molecular identifier from a template-switch 5' adaptor carrying 12 random nucleotides. Each sample yielded at least 2.5 million CDR3-containing paired-end reads. All of the RNA was converted into first-strand cDNA using the Mint cDNA synthesis kit, with a TRBC-specific oligonucleotide serving as the primer. Following uracil-DNA glycosylase treatment, all cDNA underwent a first 18-cycle PCR with the universal primers M1SS and BC2_uni_R. In the original analysis: For normalization, 1 million high-quality reads, each with a distinct molecular identifier, were randomly selected from each sample. Reads sharing molecular identifiers were discarded rather than binned into consensus sequences. MiTCR, run with a Q25 quality threshold and the strictest error-elimination algorithm, handled CDR3 identification, clonotype clustering and error correction. A nonparametric unseen species model with Euler transformation was used to estimate lower-bound total TCR beta diversity. The raw public data were reprocessed by TCRdb itself: fastp quality trimming at Q25, MiXCR clonotype calling, in-frame beta chains only. Entries are consolidated by CDR3 protein sequence, retaining the most common genes and DNA. TCRdb's processing, not the authors' own work, is the source of the V and J calls. This sample comprises around 1,900,000 distinct CDR3 sequences, approximately 40% of them detected only once. Roughly 23% of the sample is in the top ten clones.

The donors were roughly 40 Caucasian individuals from Russia, aged roughly 6 to 100 years, who were systemically healthy. Each donor gave 8.5 to 10 milliliters of peripheral blood, collected into EDTA-treated Vacutainer tubes. PBMCs were isolated by Ficoll-Paque density-gradient centrifugation, with at least 6.5 million obtained per sample. Trizol reagent was used to extract total RNA from PBMCs, with at least 5.5 micrograms per sample. Naive CD45RAhigh/CD27high T cell percentages were measured by flow cytometry on a PBMC aliquot from every donor. The receptor comes from a human donor in good health. Sequences were obtained from blood. This receptor chain uses TRBV5-1 and TRBJ2-5; TRBD1 fits 9 bases in the junction. The bases are TGCGCCAGCAGCTTGGGGACCGGACAGGGGTCGTTTGGGACCCAGTACTTC. It specifies CASSLGTGQGSFGTQYF. The CDR3, completed at both ends by the reference TRBV5-1 and TRBJ2-5 genes, gives the full variable domain KAGVTQTPRYLIKTRGQQVTLSCSPISGHRSVSWYQQTPGQGLQFLFEYFSETQRNKGNFPGRFSGRQFSNSRSEMNVSTLELGDSALYLCASSLGTGQGSFGTQYFGPGTRLLVL.